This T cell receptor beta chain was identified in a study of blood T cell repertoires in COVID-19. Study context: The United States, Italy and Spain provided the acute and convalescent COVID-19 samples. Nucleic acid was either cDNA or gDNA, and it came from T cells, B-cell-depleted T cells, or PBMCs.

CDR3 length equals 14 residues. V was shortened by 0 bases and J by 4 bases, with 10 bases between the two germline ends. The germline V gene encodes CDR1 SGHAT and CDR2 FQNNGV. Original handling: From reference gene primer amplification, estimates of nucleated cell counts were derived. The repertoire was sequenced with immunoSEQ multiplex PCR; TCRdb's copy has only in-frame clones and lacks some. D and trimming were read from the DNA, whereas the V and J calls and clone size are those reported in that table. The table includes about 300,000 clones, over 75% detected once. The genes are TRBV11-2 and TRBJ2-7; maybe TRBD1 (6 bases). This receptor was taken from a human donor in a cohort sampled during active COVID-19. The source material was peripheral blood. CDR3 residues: CASSLERGGYEQYF. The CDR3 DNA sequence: TGTGCCAGCAGCTTAGAAAGAGGGGGTTACGAGCAGTACTTC. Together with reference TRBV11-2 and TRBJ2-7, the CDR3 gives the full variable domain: EAGVAQSPRYKIIEKRQSVAFWCNPISGHATLYWYQQILGQGPKLLIQFQNNGVVDDSQLPKDRFSAERLKGVDSTLKIQPAKLEDSAVYLCASSLERGGYEQYFGPGTRLTVT.